This TCR beta chain was sequenced during a study of T cell repertoires in cytomegalovirus infection. Study in general: A matching HLA type, together with CMV infection, was signaled by public TCR beta signatures. Study-level points and caveats: In two of eight donors, the top clonotype was HLA-C-restricted CMV-specific. CMV carriers with the relevant HLA were identified by cumulative public TCR beta family frequency.

Trimming stripped 2 bases from V and 5 bases from J, with 12 bases between. The CDR3 has 15 amino acids. Per germline, CDR1 SGHTA and CDR2 FQGNSA. TCRdb re-called the reads through MiXCR, storing one row per CDR3 protein. The data contain 480,000 or so distinct CDR3 sequences, approximately 10% of them singletons. This clonotype appeared many times. What it binds is not known. This clonotype was sampled from a human donor in good health (CMV status not recorded). Some clones in this sample may be carry-over from other donors' samples. The rearrangement joins TRBV7-2 to TRBJ2-2, with D perhaps matching TRBD1 (7 bases). Specimen: PBMCs. The CDR3 sequence is CASSLSTGRTGELFF. CDR3 nucleotide sequence: TGTGCCAGCAGCTTATCGACAGGGAGGACCGGGGAGCTGTTTTTT.